The present TCR beta chain was sequenced within a study of shared clonotypes between healthy human individuals. Overall study: CD4 naive and memory got three plates each, CD8 naive two, CD8 memory one. Study observations and caveats: Clonotype sharing among donors likely depends on sequencing depth.

Libraries were prepared by immunoSEQ multiplex PCR; TCRdb keeps only in-frame clonotypes and omits some of them. Of 100,000 to 130,000 clones listed, 68% are singletons. CD8 memory combined CD45RO+ cells with CCR7-negative CD45RA+ TemRA cells. This clone was detected only a few times. Its antigen is not identified. V lost 5 bases and J 2 bases, leaving 16 bases between the germline ends. This CDR3 has 15 amino acids. CDR1 SGHRS and CDR2 YFSETQ come from the germline V gene. This clonotype was obtained from a young woman in good health. Sequences were obtained from memory CD8+ T cells sorted from blood. Stated subset: CD45RO+ cells pooled with CCR7-negative TemRA cells. The chain is built from TRBV5-1 and TRBJ2-5, with D possibly TRBD2 on 6 matching bases. The CDR3 spells CASRDDKGTQETQYF. The DNA for the CDR3 is TGCGCCAGCAGGGACGACAAGGGGACTCAAGAGACCCAGTACTTC.